The T cell receptor beta chain described here comes from a study of T cells after somatic rescue of genetic block. Data came from immunoSEQ multiplex PCR; TCRdb stores just in-frame clones and leaves some out. The profile shows about 10,000 clones, 74% of them singletons. Deletions cut 2 bases from V and 2 bases from J, with 6 bases between. CDR1 and CDR2 (germline): SGHTA, FQGTGA. This CDR3 comprises 14 residues. This clone was seen only a few times. The clonotype was recovered from a boy aged 10-17 years. V usage is TRBV7-3 and J usage is TRBJ2-2, with unresolved D. Sequencing input: peripheral blood mononuclear cells (PBMCs). CDR3 loop: CASSLGVNTGELFF. In nucleotides, the CDR3 is TGTGCCAGCAGCTTAGGAGTAAACACCGGGGAGCTGTTTTTT.